These 7 T cell receptor beta chains were sequenced from one sample in a study of siplizumab effects on memory and regulatory T cells. Libraries were prepared by immunoSEQ multiplex PCR; TCRdb keeps only in-frame clonotypes and omits some of them. Of 62,000 or so clones in the sample, approximately 82% were seen once. The sample taken for sequencing was memory CD4+ T cells sorted from blood. Source of these receptors: a human donor in good health.

J is TRBJ1-2 and V is TRBV19, with 7 positions matching TRBD1. Germline lookup yields CDR1 LNHDA and CDR2 SQIVND (reference sequence). The trim removed 3 bases at V and 7 bases at J, leaving 5 bases unmatched. CDR3 length equals 13 residues. CDR3 coding DNA: TGTGCCAGTAGTATCCAAAACAGGGGTGGCTACACCTTC. Encoded protein: CASSIQNRGGYTF.

This clone was observed once. The rearrangement joins TRBV6-1 to TRBJ1-5; D gene unclear. The germline V gene encodes CDR1 MNHNS and CDR2 SASEGT. The CDR3 extends over 13 amino acids. The V end lost 6 bases, the J end lost 3 bases, and 9 bases lay between the germline ends. DNA of the CDR3: TGTGCCAGCAGCGGTGGGTACAATCAGCCCCAGCATTTT. This sequence encodes CASSGGYNQPQHF.

The chain is built from TRBV5-5 and TRBJ2-5, with TRBD2 identical over 14 bases. The CDR3 totals 16 residues. Trimming took 2 bases from V and 4 from J; bases not matched to a gene: 4. Germline CDR1 is SGHKS and CDR2 is YYEKEE (reference sequence). The CDR3 loop reads CASSFKGLAGGETQYF. CDR3 DNA: TGTGCCAGCAGCTTCAAAGGACTAGCGGGAGGAGAGACCCAGTACTTC.

V usage is TRBV4-2 and J usage is TRBJ2-2; D remains ambiguous. Trimming removed 4 bases from V and 3 bases from J, with 9 bases in between. The CDR3 has 14 amino acids. Germline assignment: CDR1 LGHNA and CDR2 YNFKEQ. CDR3 protein: CASSPLRDTGELFF. The CDR3, as DNA: TGTGCCAGCAGCCCTCTAAGGGACACCGGGGAGCTGTTTTTT.

The chain couples TRBV5-1 to TRBJ1-2; D gene uncertain. The CDR3 length is 15 residues. Germline V gives CDR1 SGHRS, CDR2 YFSETQ. V was cut by 0 bases and J by 3 bases, with 12 bases left in between. The CDR3 nucleotides are TGCGCCAGCAGCTTGGGGCAGGTCGGAGACTATGGCTACACCTTC. Translation gives CASSLGQVGDYGYTF.

The sample holds a few counts of this clone. This sequence joins TRBV28 and TRBJ2-7; 7 bases agree with TRBD1. The CDR3 is 13 residues long. Germline V CDR1 and CDR2: MDHEN, SYDVKM. V lost 5 bases to trimming and J lost 2 bases; unmatched junction nucleotides: 3. The CDR3 protein is CASSLGTAYEQYF. Written as DNA, the CDR3 is TGTGCCAGCAGTCTCGGGACAGCCTACGAGCAGTACTTC.

This sequence joins TRBV18 and TRBJ1-1; D is undetermined. The germline V gene encodes CDR1 KGHSH and CDR2 LQKENI. V shed 6 bases and J shed 1 base, with 15 bases lying between them. The CDR3 runs 15 residues. The CDR3 sequence: CASSRTSQENTEAFF. Here the CDR3 DNA reads TGTGCCAGCTCGCGTACATCCCAGGAGAACACTGAAGCTTTCTTT.